This T cell receptor (beta chain) was sequenced in a study of beta chain features in type 1 diabetes. Investigators reverse transcribed all isolated RNA, so they sequenced expressed TCRB transcripts. For naive, central memory and regulatory T cell samples, reads averaged around 3.5 million. Repertoires were generated with immunoSEQ multiplex PCR, while TCRdb's copy carries only in-frame clones and drops some. The table includes roughly 730,000 clones, under 15% detected once. A remark on this clone: What it recognizes is unknown.

General study findings and limits: Moderate but significant shortening of TCRB CDR3s was recorded in all four CD4+ subsets from Type 1 diabetes patients. A pattern of fewer insertions and more deletions at VDJ junctions was seen in type 1 diabetes patients.

CDR1 and CDR2 from the germline V gene are MNHEY and SMNVEV (reference sequence). This CDR3 contains 15 residues. V shed 5 bases, J shed 8 bases, and the junction held 9 bases outside the gene matches. The receptor was derived from a man aged 18 to 30 with type 1 diabetes. The chain is built from TRBV27 and TRBJ1-2; 12 bases are shared with TRBD1. The specimen was naive CD4+ T cells from blood. The CDR3 reads CASSGPGTGGAGYTF. The CDR3 DNA follows: TGTGCCAGCAGTGGGCCCGGGACAGGGGGCGCGGGCTACACCTTC.